A selection of T cell receptor beta chains follows, all from one sample in a study of regulatory dendritic cells for organ transplantation. Their antigen targets remain unknown. Method: immunoSEQ multiplex PCR; TCRdb's copy keeps in-frame clones and lacks some. Counted here are some 12,000 clones, 60% to 80% occurring once; the ten biggest clones make up roughly 0.98%. Sequencing was done on a sample of naive CD8+ T cells from blood cultured with regulatory dendritic cells. These receptor sequences come from a human donor in good health. The CDR3 runs from the conserved cysteine through the conserved F or W. D genes are given only for firm matches.

j_call: TRBJ2-5
v_call: TRBV19
d_call: -
cdr3_aa: CASSIDRAGAYETQYF

j_call: TRBJ2-1
v_call: TRBV11-3
d_call: TRBD1
cdr3_aa: CASSLSGTGSYNEQFF

j_call: TRBJ2-3
v_call: TRBV6-5
d_call: -
cdr3_aa: CASSPGSDTQYF

j_call: TRBJ2-7
v_call: TRBV2
d_call: -
cdr3_aa: CASSEGRHSYEQYF

j_call: TRBJ2-1
v_call: TRBV9
d_call: -
cdr3_aa: CASSVDGGGGRGEQFF

j_call: TRBJ1-1
v_call: TRBV7-9
d_call: -
cdr3_aa: CASSLERGMNTEAFF

j_call: TRBJ1-1
v_call: TRBV7-8
d_call: -
cdr3_aa: CASSLWAGGGDTEAFF

j_call: TRBJ2-1
v_call: TRBV9
d_call: TRBD2
cdr3_aa: CASSVAGGRGNEQFF

j_call: TRBJ2-7
v_call: TRBV14
d_call: TRBD1
cdr3_aa: CASSQGVGTGKRYEQYF

j_call: TRBJ2-5
v_call: TRBV7-6
d_call: TRBD2
cdr3_aa: CASSLSGGLETQYF

j_call: TRBJ2-7
v_call: TRBV2
d_call: TRBD1
cdr3_aa: CASREIRSGTGARYEQYF

j_call: TRBJ2-7
v_call: TRBV4-1
d_call: -
cdr3_aa: CASSQVRRPYEQYF

j_call: TRBJ2-3
v_call: TRBV7-3
d_call: TRBD2
cdr3_aa: CASSLLAGGPNTQYF

j_call: TRBJ1-2
v_call: TRBV5-6
d_call: TRBD1
cdr3_aa: CASAYGTGAGRGGYTF

j_call: TRBJ2-3
v_call: TRBV14
d_call: -
cdr3_aa: CASSLGIAGTDTQYF

j_call: TRBJ2-7
v_call: TRBV4-2
d_call: -
cdr3_aa: CASSQQRGTVGHEQYF

j_call: TRBJ1-5
v_call: TRBV10-3
d_call: -
cdr3_aa: CAISEYSNQPQHF

j_call: TRBJ1-4
v_call: TRBV6-5
d_call: TRBD1
cdr3_aa: CASSYGTGVGEKLFF

j_call: TRBJ1-2
v_call: TRBV6-1
d_call: -
cdr3_aa: CASTPFQGANYGYTF

j_call: TRBJ2-7
v_call: TRBV19
d_call: -
cdr3_aa: CASSMAQAMNEQYF

j_call: TRBJ1-2
v_call: TRBV7-9
d_call: TRBD1
cdr3_aa: CASSWGTGGPYGYTF

j_call: TRBJ2-1
v_call: TRBV6-1
d_call: -
cdr3_aa: CASSENPLRRPYNEQFF

j_call: TRBJ1-6
v_call: TRBV27
d_call: -
cdr3_aa: CASSVTDQASSPLHF

j_call: TRBJ1-2
v_call: TRBV5-1
d_call: -
cdr3_aa: CASSSGEDPNYGYTF

j_call: TRBJ2-2
v_call: TRBV27
d_call: -
cdr3_aa: CASSRRTVNTGELFF

j_call: TRBJ2-1
v_call: TRBV27
d_call: TRBD2
cdr3_aa: CASTLAGPWDEQFF

j_call: TRBJ2-5
v_call: TRBV2
d_call: -
cdr3_aa: CASSEVETGSQETQYF

j_call: TRBJ2-1
v_call: TRBV15
d_call: TRBD2
cdr3_aa: CATSSGLVRNNEQFF

j_call: TRBJ2-3
v_call: TRBV6-1
d_call: -
cdr3_aa: CASSEEGDSTDTQYF

j_call: TRBJ2-1
v_call: TRBV6-5
d_call: TRBD2
cdr3_aa: CASSSGGGAVGEQFF

j_call: TRBJ2-7
v_call: TRBV11-2
d_call: -
cdr3_aa: CASSLSTGGEQYF

j_call: TRBJ2-1
v_call: TRBV4-3
d_call: -
cdr3_aa: CASSQDGGMNEQFF

j_call: TRBJ2-1
v_call: TRBV5-1
d_call: -
cdr3_aa: CASSLEQGLYNEQFF

j_call: TRBJ2-2
v_call: TRBV5-6
d_call: -
cdr3_aa: CASSLIRARTGELFF

j_call: TRBJ2-1
v_call: TRBV5-6
d_call: -
cdr3_aa: CASSLSLAGYNEQFF

j_call: TRBJ2-1
v_call: TRBV7-6
d_call: -
cdr3_aa: CASSVGQIYNEQFF

j_call: TRBJ2-7
v_call: TRBV19
d_call: TRBD2
cdr3_aa: CASRSGGLSYEQYF

j_call: TRBJ1-1
v_call: TRBV27
d_call: -
cdr3_aa: CASSSQGNTEAFF

j_call: TRBJ2-5
v_call: TRBV7-9
d_call: -
cdr3_aa: CASSHPKGGKKGQETQYF

j_call: TRBJ1-2
v_call: TRBV2
d_call: -
cdr3_aa: CASSGEGRIPTF

j_call: TRBJ2-2
v_call: TRBV11-3
d_call: TRBD2
cdr3_aa: CASSSGGLTGELFF

j_call: TRBJ2-7
v_call: TRBV27
d_call: TRBD2
cdr3_aa: CASRGGASGGTYEQYF

j_call: TRBJ1-5
v_call: TRBV6-1
d_call: TRBD1
cdr3_aa: CASSEGTGGVLYQPQHF

j_call: TRBJ1-2
v_call: TRBV5-6
d_call: -
cdr3_aa: CASSITPNYGYTF

j_call: TRBJ2-7
v_call: TRBV14
d_call: -
cdr3_aa: CASSQGAGSSYEQYF

j_call: TRBJ2-7
v_call: TRBV7-9
d_call: TRBD2
cdr3_aa: CASSLIQRGVDEQYF

j_call: TRBJ2-7
v_call: TRBV14
d_call: -
cdr3_aa: CASSQDSFIRGGYEQYF

j_call: TRBJ2-3
v_call: TRBV6-5
d_call: -
cdr3_aa: CASSYLTGTDTQYF

j_call: TRBJ1-1
v_call: TRBV9
d_call: -
cdr3_aa: CASSVASNTEAFF

j_call: TRBJ1-1
v_call: TRBV5-6
d_call: TRBD1
cdr3_aa: CASSTEGQGMNTEAFF

j_call: TRBJ1-4
v_call: TRBV19
d_call: -
cdr3_aa: CASSILSTNEKLFF

j_call: TRBJ2-7
v_call: TRBV5-5
d_call: TRBD1
cdr3_aa: CASSVPRDRTSYEQYF

j_call: TRBJ2-1
v_call: TRBV14
d_call: -
cdr3_aa: CASSQSAGYNEQFF

j_call: TRBJ1-1
v_call: TRBV28
d_call: TRBD1
cdr3_aa: CASSLFSGQMNTEAFF

j_call: TRBJ2-1
v_call: TRBV10-2
d_call: -
cdr3_aa: CASLDLVFNEQFF

j_call: TRBJ2-3
v_call: TRBV9
d_call: TRBD2
cdr3_aa: CASSPSGSTDTQYF

j_call: TRBJ1-1
v_call: TRBV11-1
d_call: -
cdr3_aa: CASSLGPAEAFF